This T cell receptor (beta chain) emerged from a study of OX40 agonist ivuxolimab in advanced cancers. With respect to the entire study: Ivuxolimab, which targeted the costimulatory receptor OX40 (CD134), was an agonistic, fully human IgG2 monoclonal antibody. Among the approximately 50 dose-escalation patients, 19 had hepatocellular carcinoma, roughly 15 melanoma, 9 renal cell carcinoma and 9 head and neck cancer. Intravenous ivuxolimab was administered to patients every 2 weeks at six dose levels: 0.01, 0.1, 0.3, 1.5, 3 and 10 mg/kg. The purpose of peripheral TCRbeta sequencing was to test whether ivuxolimab changed TCR sequence diversity and led to clonal T-cell expansion. In the dose-escalation cohort, 82.7% of patients were male, and the mean age was approximately 64 years, with a range of roughly 20 to 79. Partial responses occurred in three dose-escalation patients, of whom one had hepatocellular carcinoma and two had cutaneous melanoma. Prior anti-PD-1, anti-PD-L1 or anti-CTLA-4 therapy was permitted, and checkpoint inhibitors had been received by roughly two fifths of dose-escalation patients. The paper reports the monotherapy dose-escalation portion (N ≈ 50 patients) of the phase I ivuxolimab trial. The paper's findings and limits, for the study overall: The antigen specificity of the peripheral T cells that underwent clonal expansion was not determined. Low levels of normalized T-cell clonal expansion were also seen in some nonresponding patients. At doses of 0.1 to 3.0 mg/kg, clonal expansion of both CD4+ and CD8+ T cells in blood was seen between baseline and week 6. In the 0.1-3.0 mg/kg groups, partial responders were among the patients with the lowest normalized peripheral clonal expansion, particularly in CD8+ T cells. After ivuxolimab, more expanded clones were found on average in CD8+ T cells than in CD4+ T cells.

For sequencing of the TCRbeta CDR3 region, genomic DNA was extracted from the sorted cells. The immunoSEQ Assay was used for sequencing of TCRbeta CDR3 regions. TCRdb obtained this table from immuneACCESS and retained in-frame rearrangements with V and J assigned. These tables miss some clones; where compared with another copy, unresolved V genes account for less than half of the shortfall, and the remainder is unexplained. In this sample the table shows around 67,000 clones, 87% of which occur a single time. Clones ranked in the top ten supply roughly 1.3% of the sample. The trial excluded patients who had a history of autoimmune disease or who were on systemic immunosuppression. In every dose cohort, peripheral blood was drawn for TCR sequencing at baseline, cycle 4 day 1, and cycle 7 day 1. Samples came from an open-label, multicenter, first-in-human phase I dose-escalation trial of ivuxolimab. Adults with locally advanced or metastatic melanoma, renal cell carcinoma, hepatocellular carcinoma or head and neck squamous cell carcinoma were enrolled in the trial. Before TCR sequencing, CD4+ and CD8+ T cells were separately sorted from peripheral blood.

Trimming leaves V shorter by 4 bases and J shorter by 4 bases, with the junction holding 4 bases beyond the gene matches. CDR1 and CDR2 are read off the germline V gene as MNHEY and SVGAGI. From cysteine to phenylalanine, the CDR3 is 14 amino acids long. The entry retains the CDR3 DNA only, 42 bases that are in frame from base 1. In regard to this clone: The antigen this receptor binds is unknown. One base away there is no much larger clone; base qualities are not given.

The sequence derives from an adult with an advanced solid tumor such as melanoma, head and neck, liver or kidney cancer. Here the sequenced sample was CD4+ or CD8+ T cells sorted from blood, taken in a trial of the OX40 agonist ivuxolimab. The rearranged chain carries TRBV6-5 and TRBJ2-1; the central 7 bases match TRBD1. Here the CDR3 is given as CASSFRDRYNEQFF. DNA sequence: TGTGCCAGCAGTTTCCGGGACAGATACAATGAGCAGTTCTTC.